The rows below give T cell receptor beta chains drawn from one sample of a study of neurological immune-mediated disorders. TCRdb recomputed calls from the 5' RACE reads with MiXCR, one row per CDR3 protein. Of over 30,000 distinct CDR3 sequences listed, around an eighth are singletons. The sample comprised PBMCs. These receptors all come from a woman between 40 and 50 years old in good health. Each CDR3 is given with its conserved first and last residue. Each record gives: V gene, D gene, J gene, clone size, CDR3 protein, CDR3 DNA. A D gene is named only where the DNA matches it firmly. The size entry is marked missing in some rows and otherwise reads once, few, many or a size class.

>TRBV5-1|NA|TRBJ2-1|many
CASSLGWEGNEQFF
TGCGCCAGCAGCTTGGGGTGGGAAGGCAATGAGCAGTTCTTC
>TRBV20-1|NA|TRBJ1-1|many
CSARRSGASTEAFF
TGCAGTGCTAGAAGGTCCGGGGCGAGCACTGAAGCTTTCTTT
>TRBV29-1|TRBD2|TRBJ2-1|many
CSFTPGTKFGEQFF
TGCAGCTTCACACCCGGGACTAAGTTCGGGGAGCAGTTCTTC
>TRBV20-1|NA|TRBJ2-7|many
CSARALYGDSYEQYF
TGCAGTGCTAGAGCTCTTTACGGGGACTCCTACGAGCAGTACTTC
>TRBV20-1|TRBD2|TRBJ2-5|medium-sized
CSARLWLAGGPVQTQYF
TGCAGTGCTAGGTTGTGGCTAGCGGGGGGGCCGGTACAGACCCAGTACTTC
>TRBV5-1|TRBD1|TRBJ1-1|many
CASSDGTGHMNTEAFF
TGCGCCAGCAGCGACGGGACAGGTCACATGAACACTGAAGCTTTCTTT
>TRBV4-1|TRBD1|TRBJ1-2|NA
CASRHAAKPGNRGSGYTF
TGCGCCAGCAGACATGCAGCCAAGCCTGGAAACAGGGGAAGTGGCTACACCTTC
>TRBV29-1|NA|TRBJ2-7|many
CSAVNRNSYEQYF
TGCAGCGCCGTTAACCGTAACTCCTACGAGCAGTACTTC
>TRBV9|NA|TRBJ1-1|many
CASSVGVGTTEAFF
TGTGCCAGCAGCGTAGGAGTGGGGACCACTGAAGCTTTCTTT
>TRBV5-6|TRBD2|TRBJ2-7|many
CASSPDLGGGSYEQYF
TGTGCCAGCAGCCCCGACCTGGGCGGGGGGTCCTACGAGCAGTACTTC
>TRBV7-2|TRBD2|TRBJ2-7|many
CASSSRGGRSYEQYF
TGTGCCAGCAGCTCCCGGGGGGGGAGGTCCTACGAGCAGTACTTC
>TRBV5-1|NA|TRBJ1-1|NA
CASSTQGLGNTEAFF
TGCGCCAGCAGCACTCAGGGTCTGGGGAACACTGAAGCTTTCTTT
>TRBV6-1|NA|TRBJ1-2|many
CASSKDILPPYNYGYTF
TGTGCCAGCAGTAAAGACATCCTCCCTCCGTACAACTATGGCTACACCTTC
>TRBV5-1|TRBD2|TRBJ2-7|many
CASSLGLASYEQYF
TGCGCCAGCAGCCTTGGACTAGCTTCCTACGAGCAGTACTTC
>TRBV7-2|TRBD2|TRBJ2-5|many
CASSLEGPRGAQYF
TGTGCCAGCAGCTTAGAAGGCCCACGGGGGGCCCAGTACTTC
>TRBV5-1|NA|TRBJ2-7|many
CASSSNLGAYEQYF
TGCGCCAGCAGCTCTAACTTGGGGGCCTACGAGCAGTACTTC
>TRBV11-1|NA|TRBJ2-7|NA
CASSLLASEQYF
TGTGCCAGCAGCTTATTGGCGTCCGAGCAGTACTTC
>TRBV14|NA|TRBJ1-6|many
CASSQDYSPLHF
TGTGCCAGCAGCCAAGATTATTCACCCCTCCACTTT
>TRBV5-1|NA|TRBJ1-2|medium-sized
CASSTGQNYGYTF
TGCGCCAGCAGCACAGGACAGAACTATGGCTACACCTTC
>TRBV5-1|TRBD2|TRBJ2-7|many
CASSLAGLNSYEQYF
TGCGCCAGCAGCTTGGCGGGACTAAACTCCTACGAGCAGTACTTC
>TRBV20-1|TRBD2|TRBJ2-2|once
CTSTSRASGMVGELFF
TGCACTTCCACCTCCCGGGCTAGCGGGATGGTCGGGGAGCTGTTTTTT
>TRBV7-3|TRBD1|TRBJ1-1|many
CASSYVPLGQGITEAFF
TGTGCCAGCAGCTACGTACCTCTGGGACAGGGGATCACTGAAGCTTTCTTT
>TRBV29-1|NA|TRBJ2-1|many
CSVAGNEQFF
TGCAGCGTTGCAGGGAATGAGCAGTTCTTC
>TRBV20-1|TRBD2|TRBJ2-7|many
CSASNKLAGTYEQYF
TGCAGTGCTAGTAATAAGCTAGCGGGAACCTACGAGCAGTACTTC
>TRBV7-3|TRBD1|TRBJ2-1|many
CASSRQGAEQFF
TGTGCCAGCAGCCGACAGGGCGCCGAGCAGTTCTTC
>TRBV20-1|NA|TRBJ2-7|medium-sized
CSASGGGSASKQYF
TGCAGTGCCAGTGGGGGGGGCTCGGCCAGTAAGCAGTACTTC
>TRBV9|NA|TRBJ2-1|many
CASSKKGGGEQFF
TGTGCCAGCAGCAAAAAGGGGGGGGGTGAGCAGTTCTTC
>TRBV5-1|TRBD1|TRBJ1-2|many
CASSLSSGTASYGYTF
TGCGCCAGCAGCCTTTCGTCCGGGACAGCGTCTTATGGCTACACCTTC
>TRBV4-3|TRBD1|TRBJ2-2|many
CASSQAPGQGFTGELFF
TGCGCCAGCAGCCAGGCACCGGGACAGGGATTCACCGGGGAGCTGTTTTTT
>TRBV25-1|TRBD2|TRBJ2-1|NA
CASRDTSGSSEQFF
TGTGCCAGCCGAGACACTAGCGGGAGTAGTGAGCAGTTCTTC
>TRBV29-1|TRBD2|TRBJ2-3|many
CSVDDLAGDVDTQYF
TGCAGCGTTGACGATCTAGCGGGAGATGTAGATACGCAGTATTTT
>TRBV5-1|NA|TRBJ1-3|many
CASSPEPGAGNTIYF
TGCGCCAGCAGCCCGGAGCCAGGAGCTGGAAACACCATATATTTT
>TRBV4-1|NA|TRBJ2-3|many
CASSQEPGAYTDTQYF
TGCGCCAGCAGCCAAGAACCGGGGGCGTACACAGATACGCAGTATTTT
>TRBV12-3/TRBV12-4|NA|TRBJ2-5|many
CASNPTGYQETQYF
TGTGCCAGCAACCCTACAGGGTACCAAGAGACCCAGTACTTC
>TRBV18|NA|TRBJ1-5|many
CASSPMRGEGNQPQHF
TGTGCCAGCTCACCAATGCGGGGTGAGGGCAATCAGCCCCAGCATTTT
>TRBV5-4|NA|TRBJ2-1|many
CASSLKGVGQFF
TGTGCCAGCAGCTTGAAAGGTGTGGGGCAGTTCTTC
>TRBV5-5|TRBD2|TRBJ2-1|many
CASSPRTSGGTSSYNEQFF
TGTGCCAGCAGCCCAAGGACTAGCGGGGGGACCAGCTCCTACAATGAGCAGTTCTTC
>TRBV19|TRBD1|TRBJ2-7|NA
CASSVWTGGPYEQYF
TGTGCCAGTAGTGTCTGGACAGGGGGCCCCTACGAGCAGTACTTC
>TRBV20-1|NA|TRBJ2-7|many
CSAREYHEQYF
TGCAGTGCCCGGGAGTACCACGAGCAGTACTTC
>TRBV6-6|TRBD1|TRBJ1-2|many
CASSYPGGFGYNYGYTF
TGTGCCAGCAGTTACCCAGGGGGCTTTGGGTATAACTATGGCTACACCTTC
>TRBV7-2|NA|TRBJ1-1|many
CASSAQGNTEAFF
TGTGCCAGCAGCGCCCAGGGGAACACTGAAGCTTTCTTT
>TRBV3-1|TRBD1|TRBJ1-3|many
CASSSWDRGTGNTIYF
TGTGCCAGCAGCTCCTGGGACAGGGGGACTGGAAACACCATATATTTT
>TRBV5-1|NA|TRBJ1-2|many
CASSLGDGYGYTF
TGCGCCAGCAGCTTGGGGGACGGCTATGGCTACACCTTC
>TRBV5-1|NA|TRBJ2-1|many
CASSFGDIYNEQFF
TGCGCCAGCAGCTTTGGAGACATTTACAATGAGCAGTTCTTC
>TRBV10-2|NA|TRBJ2-7|many
CATTLEDTSSYEQYF
TGCGCCACCACTTTGGAGGACACCAGCTCCTACGAGCAGTACTTC
>TRBV10-3|NA|TRBJ1-2|NA
CAISEGGPGGYTF
TGTGCCATCAGTGAGGGAGGTCCCGGTGGCTACACCTTC
>TRBV27|NA|TRBJ2-2|NA
CASRKNTGELFF
TGTGCCAGCAGGAAGAACACCGGGGAGCTGTTTTTT
>TRBV6-2/TRBV6-3|NA|TRBJ1-2|many
CASSYRPMTLYGYTF
TGTGCCAGCAGTTACCGCCCGATGACGCTATATGGCTACACCTTC
>TRBV7-2|TRBD2|TRBJ2-7|many
CASSLREGQGLAGVSVEQYF
TGTGCCAGCAGCTTAAGGGAGGGGCAAGGACTAGCGGGAGTAAGTGTCGAGCAGTACTTC
>TRBV20-1|NA|TRBJ1-2|many
CSAGIDGYTF
TGCAGTGCCGGTATCGATGGCTACACCTTC
>TRBV6-5|NA|TRBJ1-2|many
CAAGRASGYGYTF
TGTGCCGCCGGTCGGGCCTCGGGCTATGGCTACACCTTC